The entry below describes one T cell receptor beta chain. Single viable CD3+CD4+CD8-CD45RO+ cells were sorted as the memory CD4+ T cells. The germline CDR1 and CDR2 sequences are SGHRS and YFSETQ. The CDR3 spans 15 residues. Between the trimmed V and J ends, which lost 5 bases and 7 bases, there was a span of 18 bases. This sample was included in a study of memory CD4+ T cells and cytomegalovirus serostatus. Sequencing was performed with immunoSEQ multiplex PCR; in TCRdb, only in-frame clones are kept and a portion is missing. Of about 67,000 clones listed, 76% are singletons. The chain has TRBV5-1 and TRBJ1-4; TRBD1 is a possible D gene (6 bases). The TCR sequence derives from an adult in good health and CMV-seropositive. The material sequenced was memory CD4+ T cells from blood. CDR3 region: CASSEGGTFSEKLFF. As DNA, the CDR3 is TGCGCCAGCAGTGAGGGGGGAACCTTTAGTGAAAAACTGTTTTTT. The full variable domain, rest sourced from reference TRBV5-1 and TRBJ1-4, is KAGVTQTPRYLIKTRGQQVTLSCSPISGHRSVSWYQQTPGQGLQFLFEYFSETQRNKGNFPGRFSGRQFSNSRSEMNVSTLELGDSALYLCASSEGGTFSEKLFFGSGTQLSVL.